The sequence of this T cell receptor (beta chain) was determined in a study of tumor-infiltrating lymphocytes in primary liver carcinoma. Study-level information: The five patients, who were men and women, ranged in age from 30 to 69 years. Staged T1-T3 N0M0, the tumors had sizes that ranged from about 4.2 to 11 cm across. Whole-study results and caveats: In tumor-adjacent and tumor-blood pairs, overlap was lower than in tumor region pairs.

A constant-region primer primed TCR beta cDNA synthesis from 400 to 600 ng of total RNA. Three rounds of nested multiplex PCR with slightly modified ARM-PCR produced TCR beta libraries. The study ran its first two PCR rounds for roughly 11 cycles each, using TRBV1-TRBV30 forward primers and a C-beta reverse primer. Via MiXCR, TCRdb re-called the multiplex PCR reads, giving one row per CDR3 protein. Here the sample spans about 200,000 distinct CDR3 sequences, less than 65% being singletons. Germline V gene lookup returns CDR1 LGHNA and CDR2 YNFKEQ. The length of the CDR3 is 14 residues. Between the trimmed V and J ends, which lost 0 bases and 2 bases, there was a span of 8 bases. Extraction also yielded germline DNA, while blood RNA was obtained from unsorted whole blood. Approximately 4 milliliters of peripheral blood were drawn preoperatively. The sample holds many counts of this clonotype. What it binds is not known.

The origin of this receptor is a woman in her sixties or seventies with primary liver carcinoma and hepatitis B virus infection. Sequenced sample: peripheral blood. The chain employs TRBV4-2 and TRBJ2-7; no clear D. The chain's CDR3 is CASSQDTSTYEQYF. The CDR3 DNA reads TGTGCCAGCAGCCAAGATACTTCGACCTACGAGCAGTACTTC.